This T cell receptor (beta chain) was identified during a study of cytomegalovirus exposure and HLA in healthy donors. General observations from the study: Per a later analysis, HLA-associated TCR beta chains showed more clonal expansion than other, equally common TCR beta chains.

A word on this clone: Its cognate antigen is unknown.

The CDR3 has 16 residues. The J segment lost 5 bases and the V segment lost 0 bases, leaving 8 bases of the junction unmatched. CDR1 is LNHDA, CDR2 SQIVND, per germline (reference sequence). Researchers ran the PCR with 60 Vbeta and 13 Jbeta primers. In the authors' workflow: Later reanalysis found around 74 million unique TCR beta chains, 10 million to 14 million of them shared. Assay: immunoSEQ multiplex PCR; the TCRdb copy retains only in-frame clones and omits some. V and J calls and clone size are given by that table; D and trimming were obtained from the DNA. The table records 150,000 to 200,000 clones, around 80% of them present only once. Donors in the study were healthy people who gave bone marrow.

Source material: PBMCs. The TCR originated in a woman aged 25 to 39 in good health and CMV-seropositive. The chain links TRBV19 to TRBJ1-2; 8 nucleotides agree with TRBD1. DNA for the CDR3: TGTGCCAGTAGTATAGACCCCTGGACAGGGACTTATGGCTACACCTTC. Translating it yields CASSIDPWTGTYGYTF.